This T cell receptor beta chain was captured in a study of T-cell reconstitution after alpha-beta-depleted transplantation in children. The CDR3 runs to 14 residues. Trimming removed 7 bases from V and 6 bases from J; junction bases left unmatched: 9. Unique molecular identifiers were built into the TCRbeta library. MiXCR, applied by TCRdb to the PCR reads, yields one record per CDR3 protein. The sample yields some 400,000 distinct CDR3 sequences, roughly 21% seen once. This TCR was recovered from a human donor who donated a stem cell graft to a child with acute myeloid leukemia. The chain couples TRBV12-3 or TRBV12-4 to TRBJ1-1, with 9 nucleotides matching TRBD1. The specimen was PBMCs from the stem cell graft donor, collected from the stem cell graft. CDR3 loop: CASTLGQGTPEAFF. Written as DNA, the CDR3 is TGTGCCAGCACCCTAGGACAGGGGACTCCTGAAGCTTTCTTT.